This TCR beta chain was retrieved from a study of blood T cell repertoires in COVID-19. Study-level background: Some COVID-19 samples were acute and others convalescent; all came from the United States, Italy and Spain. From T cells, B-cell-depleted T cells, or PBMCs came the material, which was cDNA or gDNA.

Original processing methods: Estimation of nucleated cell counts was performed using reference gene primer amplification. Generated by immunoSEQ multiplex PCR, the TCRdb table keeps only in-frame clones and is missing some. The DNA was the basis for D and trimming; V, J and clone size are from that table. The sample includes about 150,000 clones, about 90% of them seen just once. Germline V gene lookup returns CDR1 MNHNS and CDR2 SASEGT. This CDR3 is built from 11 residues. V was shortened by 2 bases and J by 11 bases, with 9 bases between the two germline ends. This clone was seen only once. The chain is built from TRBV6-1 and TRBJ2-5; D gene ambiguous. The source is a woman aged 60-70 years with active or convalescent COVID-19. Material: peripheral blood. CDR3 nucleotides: TGTGCCAGCAGTGAACTTCCCTCTCAGTACTTC. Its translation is CASSELPSQYF.